The present T cell receptor beta chain was sequenced within a study of cytomegalovirus exposure and HLA in healthy donors. The data were produced by immunoSEQ multiplex PCR, yet TCRdb's version contains in-frame clones alone and is incomplete. Here the sample spans some 120,000 clones, about 90% being singletons. This clone has a count of ten or more. The CDR3 runs 16 residues. Germline loops: CDR1 SGHDN, CDR2 FVKESK. The J segment lost 1 base and the V segment lost 4 bases, leaving 10 bases of the junction unmatched. The rearrangement links TRBV14 to TRBJ2-7; 7 positions match TRBD2. This receptor was identified in a woman between 18 and 30 years old in good health and CMV-seronegative. The sequencing sample was made of PBMCs. CDR3 protein: CASSRDTGLGSYEQYF. CDR3 nucleotides: TGTGCCAGCAGCCGAGATACAGGACTAGGGTCCTACGAGCAGTACTTC.